This T cell receptor (beta chain) emerged from a study of blood T cell repertoires in COVID-19 (TCRdb year 2020). Regarding the study in general: Samples from collaborators originated in the United States, Italy and Spain and spanned both the acute and convalescent phases of COVID-19. The material from the prospective study consisted of cDNA or gDNA derived from T cells, B-cell-depleted T cells, or PBMCs. Deeply sampled blood TCRbeta repertoires from subjects exposed to, actively infected with, or recovered from COVID-19 were included in the dataset. Where available, HLA class I and class II types were taken from metadata supplied by the sample provider and were not determined by assay-based typing. Samples came from the ongoing ImmuneRACE study (first 160 participants) plus 1,254 subjects from 6 global collaborators. The sample metadata nearly always contained a de-identified subject ID, COVID-19 status, age in years and sex. A freely available public database, intended as a resource for researchers studying the immune response to SARS-CoV-2, is where the repertoires were released. What the study reported, not specific to this receptor: How much clinical and demographic metadata was included differed by source and by participant, and the metadata was provided uncurated.

For this clone: Its antigen target is currently unknown. No base quality information exists; no much larger clone differs at one position.

TCRbeta CDR3 regions were amplified from genomic DNA by means of the immunoSEQ Assay, a bias-controlled multiplex PCR. The source study handled its data this way. Within the assay, amplification of reference gene primers was used to estimate how many nucleated cells each sample contained. Sequence reads were collapsed and filtered to measure the absolute abundance of every unique TCRbeta CDR3 rearrangement. For each sample, productive Simpson clonality was calculated as the square root of Simpson's diversity index across productive rearrangements. TCRdb retrieved this table from immuneACCESS and kept in-frame rearrangements only. Not all clones are present; in checked studies, unresolved V genes account for under half, and no reason is known for the remainder. D and trimming come from the DNA, and the V and J calls and clone size come from that table. This sample comprises about 320,000 clones, around four fifths of them detected only once. Roughly 1.1% of the sample goes to the ten largest clones.

Each collaborating institution followed its own protocols to collect whole blood in K2EDTA tubes. For TCRbeta analysis, collaborator samples were shipped as frozen whole blood, as isolated PBMCs, or as DNA extracted from either sample type. The sequenced sample was peripheral blood. This TCR was recovered from a woman in her fifties or sixties with acute or convalescent COVID-19.

For the CDR3, the sequence is CASIGRDRGGGYTF. The DNA sequence is TGTGCCAGCATCGGACGGGACAGGGGAGGTGGCTACACCTTC. The chain employs TRBV6-6 and TRBJ1-2, with 10 bases in between that match TRBD1. The CDR3 sequence holds 14 residues, the cysteine and phenylalanine included. Only CDR3 DNA is held: 42 bases, read in frame from base 1. Based on the germline V gene (reference sequence), the CDR1 and CDR2 sequences are MNHNY and SVGAGI. Trimming leaves V shorter by 7 bases and J shorter by 7 bases, with the junction holding 9 bases beyond the gene matches.